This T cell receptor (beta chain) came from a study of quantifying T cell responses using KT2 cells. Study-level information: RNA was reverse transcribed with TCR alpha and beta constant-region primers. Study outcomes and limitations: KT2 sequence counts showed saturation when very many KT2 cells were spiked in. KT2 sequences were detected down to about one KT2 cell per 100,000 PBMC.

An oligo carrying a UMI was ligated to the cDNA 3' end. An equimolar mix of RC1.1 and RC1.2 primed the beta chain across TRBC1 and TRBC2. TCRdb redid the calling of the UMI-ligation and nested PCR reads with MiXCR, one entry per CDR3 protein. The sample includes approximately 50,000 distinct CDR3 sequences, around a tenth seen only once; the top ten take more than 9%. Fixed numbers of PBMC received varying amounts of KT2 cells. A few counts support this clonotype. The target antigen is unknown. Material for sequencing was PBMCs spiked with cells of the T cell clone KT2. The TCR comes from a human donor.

The CDR3 region is CSAKDRPYTQYF. CDR3 nucleotides: TGCAGTGCTAAGGACAGGCCGTATACGCAGTATTTT. The chain has TRBV20-1 and TRBJ2-3, with 7 bases identical to TRBD1. Per germline, CDR1 DFQATT and CDR2 SNEGSKA (reference sequence). V was pared by 4 bases and J by 7 bases, with 5 bases of the junction left unmatched. The CDR3 consists of 12 residues.